A selection of T cell receptor beta chains follows, all from one sample in a study of early T cells in non-severe SARS-CoV-2 infection. TCRdb re-called the 5' RACE reads with MiXCR, one entry per CDR3 protein. Of 35,000 to 45,000 distinct CDR3 sequences listed, 9.9% are singletons. Sequencing was done on a sample of whole blood. The receptors here all came from an adult who was a healthcare worker with PCR-confirmed SARS-CoV-2 infection or an uninfected control (not recorded which). The CDR3 runs from the conserved cysteine through the conserved F or W. The order of the fields is D gene, V gene, J gene, clone size, CDR3 DNA, CDR3 protein. The D gene is left open where the match is weak. Size values are once, few and many counts, or a class for expanded clones, and some rows have none.

D: -
V: TRBV4-1
J: TRBJ1-5
size: few
DNA: TGCGCCAGCAGCCAAGGCGACGGGTACCGTCAGCCCCAGCATTTT
CDR3: CASSQGDGYRQPQHF

D: TRBD1
V: TRBV7-6
J: TRBJ2-5
size: many
DNA: TGTGCCAGCAGCTTAGGGACAGGGACGGAGACCCAGTACTTC
CDR3: CASSLGTGTETQYF

D: -
V: TRBV24-1
J: TRBJ2-1
size: -
DNA: TGTGCCACCAGTGATTTTTACAATGAGCAGTTCTTC
CDR3: CATSDFYNEQFF

D: TRBD2
V: TRBV19
J: TRBJ2-1
size: few
DNA: TGTGCCAGTAAACCGACTAGCAGAGTCCTCAATGAGCAGTTCTTC
CDR3: CASKPTSRVLNEQFF

D: -
V: TRBV20-1
J: TRBJ1-1
size: many
DNA: TGCAGTGCTAGGGGTGACACTGAAGCTTTCTTT
CDR3: CSARGDTEAFF

D: -
V: TRBV2
J: TRBJ1-5
size: many
DNA: TGTGCCAGCAGCCCATCGAGGAATCAGCCCCAGCATTTT
CDR3: CASSPSRNQPQHF

D: TRBD1
V: TRBV20-1
J: TRBJ2-5
size: many
DNA: TGCAGTGCTAGAGAGTTACTAAGGGACAGGGATGGGACCCAGTACTTC
CDR3: CSARELLRDRDGTQYF

D: TRBD1
V: TRBV12-5
J: TRBJ2-7
size: -
DNA: TGTGCTAGTGGTTTTGAACAGGGGTCCGAGCAGTACTTC
CDR3: CASGFEQGSEQYF

D: TRBD1
V: TRBV27
J: TRBJ2-6
size: many
DNA: TGTGCCAGCGGGACAGGTCTCTCTGGGGCCAACGTCCTGACTTTC
CDR3: CASGTGLSGANVLTF

D: -
V: TRBV7-2
J: TRBJ1-1
size: few
DNA: TGTGCCAGCAGCTTAGATCCGTTCTCCAGGGGCACTGAAGCTTTCTTT
CDR3: CASSLDPFSRGTEAFF

D: -
V: TRBV3-1
J: TRBJ2-6
size: many
DNA: TGTGCCAGCAGCCCCACGATCGGGGGAACCCCTGGGGCCAACGTCCTGACTTTC
CDR3: CASSPTIGGTPGANVLTF

D: -
V: TRBV7-8
J: TRBJ2-1
size: few
DNA: TGTGCCAGCAGCTTTTTTCGTAACAATGAGCAGTTCTTC
CDR3: CASSFFRNNEQFF

D: -
V: TRBV11-3
J: TRBJ1-4
size: many
DNA: TGTGCCAGCAGTCCCTCACTTTGTTTT
CDR3: CASSPSLCF

D: TRBD1
V: TRBV28
J: TRBJ1-4
size: -
DNA: TGTGCCAGCAGACGACAGGGGGATGAAAAACTGTTTTTT
CDR3: CASRRQGDEKLFF

D: TRBD1
V: TRBV5-4
J: TRBJ1-6
size: -
DNA: TGTGCCAGCAGCTTGCAACAGGGGGCAGAATCACCCCTCCACTTT
CDR3: CASSLQQGAESPLHF

D: -
V: TRBV28
J: TRBJ2-5
size: few
DNA: TGTGCCAGCAGTTTATCCCAGGGGTACACTCAAGAGACCCAGTACTTC
CDR3: CASSLSQGYTQETQYF

D: -
V: TRBV5-6
J: TRBJ1-5
size: many
DNA: TGTGCCAGCAGCTTGATGGGGGCTCGGCAGCCCCAGCATTTT
CDR3: CASSLMGARQPQHF

D: TRBD1
V: TRBV29-1
J: TRBJ2-1
size: many
DNA: TGCAGCGTTGAAGTTCAGGGGGATGAGCAGTTCTTC
CDR3: CSVEVQGDEQFF

D: -
V: TRBV20-1
J: TRBJ2-7
size: many
DNA: TGCAGTGCTCAAAACCCGACAGGCACCTACGAGCAGTACTTC
CDR3: CSAQNPTGTYEQYF

D: -
V: TRBV10-3
J: TRBJ1-5
size: many
DNA: TGTGCCATCAGTGAAGGAGGGGATAGCAATCAGCCCCAGCATTTT
CDR3: CAISEGGDSNQPQHF

D: TRBD1
V: TRBV28
J: TRBJ1-5
size: many
DNA: TGTGCCAGCAGTTTCGGGGACAGGGGCAATCAGCCCCAGCATTTT
CDR3: CASSFGDRGNQPQHF

D: -
V: TRBV28
J: TRBJ2-4
size: -
DNA: TGTGCCAGCAGTTTACGCGCGCTCCAGGACCCTGCCAAAAACATTCAGTACTTC
CDR3: CASSLRALQDPAKNIQYF

D: -
V: TRBV5-1
J: TRBJ2-2
size: -
DNA: TGCGCCAGCAGCTTGGTGGCGGTTAACACCGGGGAGCTGTTTTTT
CDR3: CASSLVAVNTGELFF

D: -
V: TRBV4-3
J: TRBJ1-5
size: many
DNA: TGCGCCAGCAGCCAAGAATCCGGGGGAGGTAATCAGCCCCAGCATTTT
CDR3: CASSQESGGGNQPQHF

D: TRBD2
V: TRBV10-3
J: TRBJ2-1
size: many
DNA: TGTGCCATCAGTGAATCGAGACTAGCGCATGGTGAGCAGTTCTTC
CDR3: CAISESRLAHGEQFF

D: -
V: TRBV18
J: TRBJ1-5
size: -
DNA: TGTGCCAGCTCCTCTGACCAGGAACAGCCCCAGCATTTT
CDR3: CASSSDQEQPQHF

D: -
V: TRBV6-5
J: TRBJ2-2
size: -
DNA: TGTGCCAGCCGTAGGCAGGCCAACACCGGGGAGCTGTTTTTT
CDR3: CASRRQANTGELFF

D: -
V: TRBV7-2
J: TRBJ1-3
size: -
DNA: TGTGCCAGCAGCTGGACAGCTAGCTCTGGAAACACCATATATTTT
CDR3: CASSWTASSGNTIYF